The 27 T cell receptor beta chains presented below share a single source sample, sequenced in a study of blood T cell repertoires in COVID-19. Libraries were prepared by immunoSEQ multiplex PCR; TCRdb keeps only in-frame clonotypes and omits some of them. The profile covers 310,000 or so clones, with 85% to 90% appearing a single time and about 10% taken by the ten largest. The sequenced sample was PBMCs or T cells enriched from blood (not recorded which). The receptors originated from a woman under 30 who had recovered from COVID-19.

The chain uses TRBV19 and TRBJ1-1; D is undetermined. The length of the CDR3 is 14 residues. Trimming left V 3 bases short and J 0 bases short, with 8 bases between. Germline CDR1 and CDR2: LNHDA and SQIVND (reference sequence). The CDR3 bases are TGTGCCAGTAGTATGGCGGGGTTGAACACTGAAGCTTTCTTT. It translates to CASSMAGLNTEAFF.

The chain combines TRBV10-1 with TRBJ2-2, with 10 positions matching TRBD1. Germline lookup yields CDR1 WNHNN and CDR2 SYGVQD (reference sequence). There are 15 residues in the CDR3. Trimming cost V 6 bases and J 2 bases; bases outside gene matches: 3. The CDR3 DNA reads as TGCGCCAGCAGCGGGACAGGGGACAACACCGGGGAGCTGTTTTTT. It encodes CASSGTGDNTGELFF.

The V and J genes are TRBV5-1 and TRBJ1-3; maybe TRBD1 (5 bases). Germline CDR1 reads SGHRS; CDR2 reads YFSETQ. The CDR3 consists of 15 residues. V lost 3 bases to trimming and J lost 3 bases, with 13 bases between them. CDR3 in amino acids: CASSSNQGDGNTIYF. CDR3 coding DNA: TGCGCCAGCAGCTCGAACCAGGGCGATGGAAACACCATATATTTT.

The chain carries TRBV19 and TRBJ1-5; D may be TRBD1 (6 bases). Trimming removed 4 bases at V and 13 bases at J, with 20 bases between. This CDR3 comprises 14 residues. Germline CDR1 LNHDA, CDR2 SQIVND (reference sequence). The CDR3: CASSTGEGAPAQHF. As DNA, the CDR3 is TGTGCCAGTAGTACAGGGGAGGGTGCGCCGGCACAGCATTTT.

V usage is TRBV28 and J usage is TRBJ1-4, with TRBD1 as a possible D gene (5 bases). There are 14 residues in the CDR3. Trimming left V 6 bases short and J 8 bases short, with 16 bases between. Per the germline V gene, CDR1 is MDHEN and CDR2 is SYDVKM. Here the CDR3 reads CASRRQHGLEKLFF. As DNA, the CDR3 is TGTGCCAGCAGGAGACAGCATGGCCTGGAAAAACTGTTTTTT.

The V call is TRBV6-1, the J call TRBJ2-1; 10 bases match TRBD2. Germline CDR1 is MNHNS and CDR2 is SASEGT. The CDR3 runs 15 residues. With 2 bases clipped from V and 6 bases from J, the junction kept 4 bases outside the gene matches. The CDR3 DNA reads as TGTGCCAGCAGTGAAATAGCGGGAGGCTCCAATGAGCAGTTCTTC. Protein product: CASSEIAGGSNEQFF.

This rearrangement joins TRBV28 to TRBJ2-7; D might be TRBD2 (7 bases). In germline, CDR1 is MDHEN, CDR2 SYDVKM. Deletions cut 7 bases from V and 2 bases from J, with 15 bases between. The CDR3 loop spans 14 amino acids. The DNA for the CDR3 is TGTGCCAGCATTATGGGGGGGGCCCCCTACGAGCAGTACTTC. Its protein product is CASIMGGAPYEQYF.

For the CDR3, the DNA is TGCAGCGTTGAAAAGGAAGGGGATCGCGAAGCTTTCTTT. It encodes CSVEKEGDREAFF. V gene TRBV29-1 combines with J gene TRBJ1-1; TRBD1 might be the D (5 bases). Trimming shortened V by 2 bases and J by 8 bases, and 15 bases separated the two germline ends. The CDR3 is 13 residues long. In germline, CDR1 is SQVTM, CDR2 ANQGSEA.

This sequence joins TRBV10-2 and TRBJ2-3, with D perhaps matching TRBD1 (7 bases). V was shortened by 2 bases and J by 6 bases, with 15 bases between the two germline ends. From germline, CDR1 is WSHSY and CDR2 SAAADI. The CDR3 is made up of 15 amino acids. Here the CDR3 DNA reads TGCGCCAGCAGTGAGACGGAGGGGGCCCGCGATACGCAGTATTTT. Its protein is CASSETEGARDTQYF.

This rearrangement joins TRBV5-4 to TRBJ1-1, with 9 bases matching TRBD1. Trimming cost V 5 bases and J 5 bases; bases outside gene matches: 4. CDR1 SGHNT and CDR2 YYREEE come from the germline V gene (reference sequence). This CDR3 has 13 amino acids. This CDR3 is CASSIQGATEAFF. CDR3 bases: TGTGCCAGCAGTATACAGGGGGCGACTGAAGCTTTCTTT.

The chain uses TRBV4-1 and TRBJ2-7; weak D call: TRBD2 (6 bases). V was pared by 2 bases and J by 2 bases, with 10 bases between. Germline V gene data show CDR1 as MGHRA and CDR2 as YSYEKL. The CDR3 is 14 amino acids. CDR3 loop: CASSQPSGPYEQYF. The CDR3 DNA sequence: TGCGCCAGCAGCCAACCGAGCGGGCCCTACGAGCAGTACTTC.

The chain combines TRBV18 with TRBJ2-1, with D possibly being TRBD1 (5 bases). Trimming removed 3 bases from V and 6 bases from J, with 15 bases in between. The CDR3 runs 15 residues. The germline V gene has CDR1 KGHSH and CDR2 LQKENI. The CDR3 nucleotides read TGTGCCAGCTCACCCCCAGGGCGATCCGCCAATGAGCAGTTCTTC. Its protein is CASSPPGRSANEQFF. Full variable domain (missing parts from reference TRBV18 and TRBJ2-1): NAGVMQNPRHLVRRRGQEARLRCSPMKGHSHVYWYRQLPEEGLKFMVYLQKENIIDESGMPKERFSAEFPKEGPSILRIQQVVRGDSAAYFCASSPPGRSANEQFFGPGTRLTVL.

The chain recombines TRBV9 with TRBJ2-4, with a possible D match to TRBD1 (6 bases). Germline lookup yields CDR1 SGDLS and CDR2 YYNGEE. V lost 3 bases, J lost 0 bases, and 13 bases lay in between. The CDR3 totals 16 residues. CDR3 sequence: CASSEGHRGAKNIQYF. In DNA, the CDR3 is TGTGCCAGCAGCGAGGGACACCGGGGAGCCAAAAACATTCAGTACTTC.

The chain employs TRBV11-1 and TRBJ2-3; D unclear. The germline V and J ends were trimmed by 5 bases and 2 bases, with 17 bases remaining between them. Looked up from germline, CDR1 is SGHAT and CDR2 is FQDESV (reference sequence). This CDR3 comprises 16 residues. In DNA form, the CDR3 reads TGTGCCAGCAGCCTAGGAGCCGACTCCCACACAGATACGCAGTATTTT. Protein sequence: CASSLGADSHTDTQYF.

The V call is TRBV5-5, the J call TRBJ1-5; 8 bases are a match to TRBD1. CDR1 SGHKS and CDR2 YYEKEE come from the germline V gene (reference sequence). CDR3 length: 17 amino acids. Trimming at V came to 4 bases and at J to 0 bases, leaving 9 bases not matched to a gene. The CDR3, as DNA: TGTGCCAGCAGCGGTGGGACAGGATCTTATAGCAATCAGCCCCAGCATTTT. This codes for CASSGGTGSYSNQPQHF.

This rearrangement joins TRBV3-1 (or the pseudogene TRBV3-2) to TRBJ1-4; TRBD1 agrees at 10 bases. Germline V lookup: CDR1 LGHDT, CDR2 YNNKEL (reference sequence). V lost 2 bases, J lost 7 bases, and 7 bases stayed unmatched. The CDR3 extends over 16 amino acids. The CDR3 is CASSQTWGTGVEKLFF. The DNA for the CDR3 is TGTGCCAGCAGCCAAACCTGGGGGACAGGGGTTGAAAAACTGTTTTTT.

V and J are TRBV15 and TRBJ1-2; D is undetermined. CDR3 size: 14 residues. Germline V CDR1 and CDR2: LNHNV, YYDKDF (reference sequence). V was shortened by 0 bases and J by 8 bases, with 13 bases between the two germline ends. CDR3 protein: CATSRDGGSRGYTF. CDR3 DNA: TGTGCCACCAGCAGAGATGGAGGGTCGCGGGGCTACACCTTC.

The rearrangement uses TRBV19 and TRBJ1-1, with 9 bases identical to TRBD1. This CDR3 is 17 amino acids long. V dropped 5 bases and J dropped 3; count of bases not matched to a gene: 13. Germline CDR1 is LNHDA and CDR2 is SQIVND (reference sequence). CDR3 amino acids: CASSPIRTGARDTEAFF. CDR3 in DNA: TGTGCCAGTAGTCCGATAAGGACAGGGGCGCGGGACACTGAAGCTTTCTTT.

The chain has TRBV9 and TRBJ2-1; 8 bases fit TRBD2. Germline-derived CDR1 and CDR2 are SGDLS and YYNGEE. J was trimmed by 7 bases and V by 3 bases; bases with no gene match: 9. CDR3 length: 15 residues. The CDR3 here is CASSAPGGRQNEQFF. The CDR3 coding sequence is TGTGCCAGCAGCGCCCCGGGCGGGAGGCAAAATGAGCAGTTCTTC.

The gene calls are TRBV5-1 and TRBJ2-1; tentatively, D is TRBD1 (6 bases). Germline lookup yields CDR1 SGHRS and CDR2 YFSETQ. V shed 7 bases and J shed 7 bases, with 15 bases lying between them. CDR3 length: 13 residues. CDR3 nucleotides: TGCGCCAGCGGGGATTGGGGGCGGAATGAGCAGTTCTTC. It encodes CASGDWGRNEQFF.

V is TRBV3-1 (or the pseudogene TRBV3-2) and J is TRBJ1-2; the D gene is possibly TRBD1 (6 bases). V was cut by 4 bases and J by 8 bases, with 17 bases left in between. Germline V gene sequence: CDR1 LGHDT, CDR2 YNNKEL (reference sequence). CDR3 length equals 14 residues. In nucleotides, the CDR3 is TGTGCCAGCAGCCCCGAGGGGGGGGCCGGCGGCTACACCTTC. Residues: CASSPEGGAGGYTF.

V and J are TRBV18 and TRBJ2-1; 8 bases align to TRBD1. Trimming cost V 6 bases and J 6 bases; bases outside gene matches: 4. This CDR3 comprises 13 residues. Germline CDR1 reads KGHSH; CDR2 reads LQKENI. CDR3 sequence reads: CASSHTGGNEQFF. In nucleotides, the CDR3 is TGTGCCAGCTCTCACACAGGGGGCAATGAGCAGTTCTTC.

V is TRBV19 and J is TRBJ1-5; 9 positions agree with TRBD1. Trimming at V came to 6 bases and at J to 2 bases, leaving 5 bases not matched to a gene. The CDR3 is made up of 15 amino acids. CDR1 and CDR2 (germline): LNHDA, SQIVND (reference sequence). The CDR3 DNA is TGTGCCAGTAGCCTGACAGGGGGTGGCAATCAGCCCCAGCATTTT. Translating gives CASSLTGGGNQPQHF.

The V gene is TRBV9, the J gene TRBJ2-7, with D tentatively TRBD1 (7 bases). There are 15 residues in the CDR3. Trimming pared 0 bases from V and 5 bases from J, leaving 15 bases between. In germline, CDR1 is SGDLS, CDR2 YYNGEE. The CDR3: CASSVEEGAGNEQYF. CDR3 bases: TGTGCCAGCAGCGTAGAGGAGGGGGCCGGCAACGAGCAGTACTTC. Full variable domain (remainder filled in from reference TRBV9 and TRBJ2-7): DSGVTQTPKHLITATGQRVTLRCSPRSGDLSVYWYQQSLDQGLQFLIQYYNGEERAKGNILERFSAQQFPDLHSELNLSSLELGDSALYFCASSVEEGAGNEQYFGPGTRLTVT.

The gene calls are TRBV5-4 and TRBJ2-7; 9 bases are a match to TRBD2. The V gene end was trimmed by 4 bases and the J gene end by 6 bases; junction bases not matched to a gene: 8. CDR1 SGHNT and CDR2 YYREEE come from the germline V gene (reference sequence). CDR3 size: 14 residues. This CDR3 reads CASSPGLAGSEQYF. The DNA for the CDR3 is TGTGCCAGCAGCCCCGGGCTAGCGGGAAGCGAGCAGTACTTC.

This clone appeared once. This chain uses TRBV9 with TRBJ1-3, with TRBD1 identical over 9 bases. The CDR3 has 15 amino acids. V was clipped by 4 bases and J by 7 bases; unmatched bases: 9. The V gene's germline CDR1 is SGDLS and CDR2 YYNGEE. In DNA, the CDR3 is TGTGCCAGCAGCCCAACCGGGACAGGGTGGAACACCATATATTTT. Protein product: CASSPTGTGWNTIYF. Full variable domain (missing parts from reference TRBV9 and TRBJ1-3): DSGVTQTPKHLITATGQRVTLRCSPRSGDLSVYWYQQSLDQGLQFLIQYYNGEERAKGNILERFSAQQFPDLHSELNLSSLELGDSALYFCASSPTGTGWNTIYFGEGSWLTVV.

The J gene is TRBJ1-1, the V gene TRBV2, with 9 bases that match TRBD1. V lost 7 bases, J lost 3 bases, and 6 bases stayed unmatched. The CDR3 consists of 14 residues. Germline loops: CDR1 SNHLY, CDR2 FYNNEI. CDR3 loop: CASIQGALYTEAFF. CDR3 DNA: TGTGCCAGCATACAGGGGGCTCTCTACACTGAAGCTTTCTTT.